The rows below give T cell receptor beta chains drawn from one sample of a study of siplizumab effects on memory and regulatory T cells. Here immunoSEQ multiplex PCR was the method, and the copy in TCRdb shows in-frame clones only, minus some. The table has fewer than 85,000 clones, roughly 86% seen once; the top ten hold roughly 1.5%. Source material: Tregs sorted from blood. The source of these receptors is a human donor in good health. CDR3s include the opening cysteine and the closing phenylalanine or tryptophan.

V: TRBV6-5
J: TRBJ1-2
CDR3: CASSPNQGGPYGYTF

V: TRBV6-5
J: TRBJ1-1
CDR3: CASSYSGGVMNTEAFF

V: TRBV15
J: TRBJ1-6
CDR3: CATSRDVGEASPLHF

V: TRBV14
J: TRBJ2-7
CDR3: CASSILYEQYF

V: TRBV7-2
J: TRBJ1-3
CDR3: CASSSTGPRGGNTIYF

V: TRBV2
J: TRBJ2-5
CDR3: CASSEAMGGAETQYF

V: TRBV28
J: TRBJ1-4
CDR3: CASSNLDRTNEKLFF

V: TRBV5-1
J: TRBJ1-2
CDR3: CASSLGGSRDYGYTF

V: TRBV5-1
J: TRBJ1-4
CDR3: CASSWGDSGNEKLFF

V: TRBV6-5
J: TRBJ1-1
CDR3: CASSYLGQLNTEAFF

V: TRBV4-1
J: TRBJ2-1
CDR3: CASSRGLARNEQFF

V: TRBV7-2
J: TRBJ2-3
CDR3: CASSLAPVADTQYF

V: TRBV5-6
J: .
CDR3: CASSLDPWAGGLDYEQYF